The rows below give T cell receptor beta chains drawn from one sample of a study of T cell responses to AZD1222 COVID-19 vaccine. Method: immunoSEQ multiplex PCR; TCRdb's copy keeps in-frame clones and lacks some. Of about 200,000 clones listed, more than 85% are singletons. Sample: peripheral blood, taken 28 days after the second AZD1222 dose. The origin of the receptors is an adult who received the AZD1222 COVID-19 vaccine. CDR3s include the opening cysteine and the closing phenylalanine or tryptophan. The order of the fields is clone size, J gene, V gene, D gene, CDR3 protein, CDR3 DNA. The D gene is left open where the match is weak. Not all rows give a size; the values are once, few, many and, for expanded clones, a class.

clone size: .
J gene: TRBJ2-1
V gene: TRBV9
D gene: TRBD2
CDR3 protein: CASSVLLAGTYEQFF
CDR3 DNA: TGTGCCAGCAGCGTACTACTAGCGGGGACCTACGAGCAGTTCTTC

clone size: .
J gene: TRBJ1-1
V gene: TRBV25-1
D gene: .
CDR3 protein: CASSARATAPEAFF
CDR3 DNA: TGTGCCAGCAGTGCCAGGGCTACTGCCCCTGAAGCTTTCTTT

clone size: .
J gene: TRBJ2-5
V gene: TRBV5-8
D gene: TRBD2
CDR3 protein: CASSPYAAGAETQYF
CDR3 DNA: TGTGCCAGCAGCCCATACGCGGCGGGAGCAGAGACCCAGTACTTC

clone size: .
J gene: TRBJ1-5
V gene: TRBV19
D gene: .
CDR3 protein: CASSISGKSQPQHF
CDR3 DNA: TGTGCCAGTAGTATCTCGGGCAAAAGTCAGCCCCAGCATTTT

clone size: .
J gene: TRBJ1-1
V gene: TRBV7-2
D gene: TRBD1
CDR3 protein: CASSFLTGDYFFEAFF
CDR3 DNA: TGTGCCAGCAGCTTCCTGACAGGGGACTACTTTTTTGAAGCTTTCTTT

clone size: .
J gene: TRBJ1-5
V gene: TRBV7-2
D gene: .
CDR3 protein: CASSLAGALSHQPQHF
CDR3 DNA: TGTGCCAGCAGCTTAGCTGGGGCTTTATCCCATCAGCCCCAGCATTTT

clone size: .
J gene: TRBJ2-1
V gene: TRBV19
D gene: TRBD1
CDR3 protein: CASVRDRGTEQFF
CDR3 DNA: TGTGCCAGTGTCCGGGACAGGGGTACTGAGCAGTTCTTC

clone size: .
J gene: TRBJ2-2
V gene: TRBV4-2
D gene: .
CDR3 protein: CASSQGDSGELFF
CDR3 DNA: TGTGCCAGCAGCCAAGGGGACTCCGGGGAGCTGTTTTTT

clone size: .
J gene: TRBJ1-5
V gene: TRBV28
D gene: .
CDR3 protein: CASTSRGARGNQPQHF
CDR3 DNA: TGTGCCAGCACTTCGCGGGGGGCTCGGGGCAATCAGCCCCAGCATTTT

clone size: .
J gene: TRBJ2-1
V gene: TRBV28
D gene: TRBD1
CDR3 protein: CASRGTGNSYNEQFF
CDR3 DNA: TGTGCCAGCAGGGGGACAGGCAACTCCTACAATGAGCAGTTCTTC

clone size: .
J gene: TRBJ1-2
V gene: TRBV6-2/TRBV6-3
D gene: TRBD1
CDR3 protein: CASSFTGDNGYTF
CDR3 DNA: TGTGCCAGCAGTTTCACAGGGGACAACGGCTACACCTTC

clone size: .
J gene: TRBJ2-2
V gene: TRBV9
D gene: TRBD2
CDR3 protein: CASSVGGLAVNTGELFF
CDR3 DNA: TGTGCCAGCAGCGTTGGAGGACTAGCGGTCAACACCGGGGAGCTGTTTTTT

clone size: .
J gene: TRBJ2-7
V gene: TRBV10-1
D gene: TRBD1
CDR3 protein: CASSSGTGLEQYF
CDR3 DNA: TGCGCCAGCAGTTCGGGGACAGGGCTCGAGCAGTACTTC

clone size: once
J gene: TRBJ2-3
V gene: TRBV28
D gene: TRBD2
CDR3 protein: CASSTGLAGIDTQYF
CDR3 DNA: TGTGCCAGCAGTACGGGACTAGCGGGAATCGATACGCAGTATTTT

clone size: .
J gene: TRBJ1-2
V gene: TRBV7-2
D gene: TRBD1
CDR3 protein: CASSLVPDRVGGYTF
CDR3 DNA: TGTGCCAGCAGCTTAGTCCCGGACAGGGTGGGCGGCTACACCTTC

clone size: .
J gene: TRBJ2-2
V gene: TRBV9
D gene: TRBD2
CDR3 protein: CASSAGLLANTGELFF
CDR3 DNA: TGTGCCAGCAGCGCGGGACTACTCGCTAACACCGGGGAGCTGTTTTTT

clone size: .
J gene: TRBJ2-1
V gene: TRBV7-7
D gene: TRBD2
CDR3 protein: CASSSVKGTAGVNEQFF
CDR3 DNA: TGTGCTAGCAGCTCCGTTAAGGGCACGGCGGGAGTAAATGAGCAGTTCTTC

clone size: .
J gene: TRBJ2-5
V gene: TRBV5-1
D gene: TRBD2
CDR3 protein: CASSSSGREEETQYF
CDR3 DNA: TGCGCCAGCAGCTCTAGCGGGAGAGAGGAAGAGACCCAGTACTTC

clone size: .
J gene: TRBJ1-6
V gene: TRBV19
D gene: .
CDR3 protein: CASSIEGGPSSYNSPLHF
CDR3 DNA: TGTGCCAGTAGTATAGAAGGGGGGCCGAGCTCCTATAATTCACCCCTCCACTTT

clone size: .
J gene: TRBJ1-2
V gene: TRBV18
D gene: .
CDR3 protein: CASSPAPANYGYTF
CDR3 DNA: TGTGCCAGCTCACCGGCTCCGGCTAACTATGGCTACACCTTC

clone size: .
J gene: TRBJ2-7
V gene: TRBV5-1
D gene: .
CDR3 protein: CASSLGLTSSEQYF
CDR3 DNA: TGCGCCAGCAGCTTGGGACTTACGAGCAGTGAGCAGTACTTC

clone size: .
J gene: TRBJ1-2
V gene: TRBV27
D gene: TRBD1
CDR3 protein: CASSLLRDRNGYTF
CDR3 DNA: TGTGCCAGCAGTCTTCTCCGGGACAGGAATGGCTACACCTTC

clone size: .
J gene: TRBJ2-3
V gene: TRBV9
D gene: .
CDR3 protein: CASSVDRDTQYF
CDR3 DNA: TGTGCCAGCAGCGTAGATCGGGATACGCAGTATTTT

clone size: .
J gene: TRBJ1-5
V gene: TRBV27
D gene: .
CDR3 protein: CASSLLGVGQPQHF
CDR3 DNA: TGTGCCAGCAGCCTTCTGGGGGTGGGACAGCCCCAGCATTTT

clone size: .
J gene: TRBJ2-5
V gene: TRBV11-2
D gene: .
CDR3 protein: CASSLGRETQYF
CDR3 DNA: TGTGCCAGCAGTCTGGGGAGGGAGACCCAGTACTTC

clone size: .
J gene: TRBJ1-5
V gene: TRBV4-1
D gene: .
CDR3 protein: CASSQVQAGSNQPQHF
CDR3 DNA: TGCGCCAGCAGCCAAGTGCAGGCGGGAAGCAATCAGCCCCAGCATTTT

clone size: .
J gene: TRBJ1-1
V gene: TRBV30
D gene: .
CDR3 protein: CAWSLMGSEAFF
CDR3 DNA: TGTGCCTGGAGCCTCATGGGGTCTGAAGCTTTCTTT

clone size: once
J gene: TRBJ1-6
V gene: TRBV19
D gene: .
CDR3 protein: CATHPGQTNSPLHF
CDR3 DNA: TGTGCCACCCACCCCGGACAGACTAATTCACCCCTCCACTTT

clone size: .
J gene: TRBJ2-3
V gene: TRBV5-1
D gene: .
CDR3 protein: CASSLMLGTDTQYF
CDR3 DNA: TGCGCCAGCAGCTTGATGCTTGGCACAGATACGCAGTATTTT

clone size: .
J gene: TRBJ2-4
V gene: TRBV14
D gene: TRBD2
CDR3 protein: CASSLGGLAVAKNIQYF
CDR3 DNA: TGTGCCAGCAGCCTAGGGGGACTAGCGGTAGCCAAAAACATTCAGTACTTC

clone size: .
J gene: TRBJ1-5
V gene: TRBV3-1/TRBV3-2
D gene: TRBD1
CDR3 protein: CASSQGQGRSEPQHF
CDR3 DNA: TGTGCCAGCAGCCAAGGACAGGGACGATCAGAGCCCCAGCATTTT

clone size: .
J gene: TRBJ2-2
V gene: TRBV9
D gene: TRBD2
CDR3 protein: CASSGRGVTGELFF
CDR3 DNA: TGTGCCAGCAGCGGCCGGGGGGTAACCGGGGAGCTGTTTTTT

clone size: .
J gene: TRBJ1-1
V gene: TRBV10-3
D gene: .
CDR3 protein: CAISEVKGTEAFF
CDR3 DNA: TGTGCCATCAGTGAGGTAAAAGGCACTGAAGCTTTCTTT

clone size: .
J gene: TRBJ2-7
V gene: TRBV10-3
D gene: TRBD2
CDR3 protein: CAISKAGLADSYEQYF
CDR3 DNA: TGTGCCATCTCAAAAGCGGGGCTAGCGGACTCCTACGAGCAGTACTTC

clone size: .
J gene: TRBJ2-5
V gene: TRBV9
D gene: .
CDR3 protein: CASSVGFSRQETQYF
CDR3 DNA: TGTGCCAGCAGCGTAGGGTTTTCCAGGCAAGAGACCCAGTACTTC

clone size: .
J gene: TRBJ1-2
V gene: TRBV5-4
D gene: .
CDR3 protein: CASSLRQANYGYTF
CDR3 DNA: TGTGCCAGCAGCCTTAGACAGGCTAACTATGGCTACACCTTC

clone size: .
J gene: TRBJ1-5
V gene: TRBV7-8
D gene: .
CDR3 protein: CASSVGREDPQHF
CDR3 DNA: TGTGCCAGCAGCGTGGGACGGGAAGATCCCCAGCATTTT

clone size: .
J gene: TRBJ2-5
V gene: TRBV5-1
D gene: TRBD2
CDR3 protein: CASSLGLAGGQETQYF
CDR3 DNA: TGCGCCAGCAGCTTGGGGCTAGCGGGAGGGCAAGAGACCCAGTACTTC

clone size: .
J gene: TRBJ2-2
V gene: TRBV7-3
D gene: TRBD2
CDR3 protein: CASSLGLAGSTGELFF
CDR3 DNA: TGTGCCAGCAGCTTAGGACTAGCGGGATCAACCGGGGAGCTGTTTTTT

clone size: .
J gene: TRBJ2-1
V gene: TRBV28
D gene: .
CDR3 protein: CASKGSSYNEQFF
CDR3 DNA: TGTGCCAGCAAAGGGAGCTCCTACAATGAGCAGTTCTTC

clone size: .
J gene: TRBJ1-2
V gene: TRBV12-3/TRBV12-4
D gene: .
CDR3 protein: CASRPEGGYGYTF
CDR3 DNA: TGTGCCAGCAGACCCGAGGGCGGCTATGGCTACACCTTC

clone size: once
J gene: TRBJ1-6
V gene: TRBV18
D gene: .
CDR3 protein: CASSTGGISPLHF
CDR3 DNA: TGTGCCAGCTCTACCGGCGGGATTTCACCCCTCCACTTT

clone size: once
J gene: TRBJ1-4
V gene: TRBV7-9
D gene: .
CDR3 protein: CATNREVDEKLFF
CDR3 DNA: TGTGCCACCAACAGGGAGGTGGATGAAAAACTGTTTTTT

clone size: .
J gene: TRBJ2-7
V gene: TRBV28
D gene: .
CDR3 protein: CASSLTYEQYF
CDR3 DNA: TGTGCCAGCAGTCTCACCTACGAGCAGTACTTC

clone size: .
J gene: TRBJ2-2
V gene: TRBV5-1
D gene: TRBD2
CDR3 protein: CASSPSAQTSGRAGELFF
CDR3 DNA: TGCGCCAGCAGCCCATCAGCACAAACTAGCGGGAGGGCCGGGGAGCTGTTTTTT

clone size: few
J gene: TRBJ2-7
V gene: TRBV11-2
D gene: TRBD2
CDR3 protein: CASSPSRGSRAYEQYF
CDR3 DNA: TGTGCCAGCAGCCCTTCGCGCGGGAGTCGCGCCTACGAGCAGTACTTC

clone size: .
J gene: TRBJ1-4
V gene: TRBV6-2/TRBV6-3
D gene: .
CDR3 protein: CASSQHPGRGDGEKLFF
CDR3 DNA: TGTGCCAGCAGCCAACATCCCGGCCGGGGGGACGGCGAAAAACTGTTTTTT

clone size: .
J gene: TRBJ2-7
V gene: TRBV28
D gene: .
CDR3 protein: CASSLTFSYEQYF
CDR3 DNA: TGTGCCAGCAGTTTGACCTTCTCCTACGAGCAGTACTTC

clone size: .
J gene: TRBJ2-7
V gene: TRBV5-4
D gene: .
CDR3 protein: CASTQGPSYEQYF
CDR3 DNA: TGTGCCAGCACCCAGGGCCCGTCCTACGAGCAGTACTTC

clone size: .
J gene: TRBJ1-5
V gene: TRBV18
D gene: .
CDR3 protein: CASSHEGEREPQHF
CDR3 DNA: TGTGCCAGCTCACACGAGGGAGAGAGGGAGCCCCAGCATTTT

clone size: .
J gene: TRBJ2-2
V gene: TRBV19
D gene: .
CDR3 protein: CASSTRVGTGELFF
CDR3 DNA: TGTGCCAGTAGTACAAGGGTAGGCACCGGGGAGCTGTTTTTT

clone size: .
J gene: TRBJ1-3
V gene: TRBV11-3
D gene: TRBD1
CDR3 protein: CASSQGRTGTAGNTIYF
CDR3 DNA: TGTGCCAGCAGCCAAGGACGGACCGGGACAGCTGGAAACACCATATATTTT

clone size: few
J gene: TRBJ1-2
V gene: TRBV28
D gene: TRBD1
CDR3 protein: CASSFWSGTGGDGYTF
CDR3 DNA: TGTGCCAGCAGTTTTTGGTCCGGGACAGGGGGTGATGGCTACACCTTC

clone size: few
J gene: TRBJ1-4
V gene: TRBV2
D gene: .
CDR3 protein: CASSFDEKLFF
CDR3 DNA: TGTGCCAGCAGTTTTGATGAAAAACTGTTTTTT

clone size: .
J gene: TRBJ1-2
V gene: TRBV7-9
D gene: .
CDR3 protein: CASSLLGGQVYGYTF
CDR3 DNA: TGTGCCAGCAGCTTACTTGGAGGGCAAGTCTATGGCTACACCTTC

clone size: .
J gene: TRBJ1-1
V gene: TRBV28
D gene: .
CDR3 protein: CASSVIAAMPENTEAFF
CDR3 DNA: TGTGCCAGCAGTGTCATCGCCGCGATGCCTGAGAACACTGAAGCTTTCTTT

clone size: .
J gene: TRBJ2-2
V gene: TRBV14
D gene: TRBD2
CDR3 protein: CASSQGLAGDFTGELFF
CDR3 DNA: TGTGCCAGCAGCCAGGGACTAGCGGGAGACTTCACCGGGGAGCTGTTTTTT

clone size: .
J gene: TRBJ2-1
V gene: TRBV2
D gene: TRBD1
CDR3 protein: CASSPRTGPSYNEQFF
CDR3 DNA: TGTGCCAGCAGTCCCCGGACAGGGCCCTCCTACAATGAGCAGTTCTTC

clone size: .
J gene: TRBJ2-7
V gene: TRBV15
D gene: .
CDR3 protein: CATSRGGHEQYF
CDR3 DNA: TGTGCCACCAGCAGGGGGGGCCACGAGCAGTACTTC

clone size: .
J gene: TRBJ1-4
V gene: TRBV12-3/TRBV12-4
D gene: .
CDR3 protein: CASRGLLREKLFF
CDR3 DNA: TGTGCCAGCAGAGGATTGTTGCGTGAAAAACTGTTTTTT